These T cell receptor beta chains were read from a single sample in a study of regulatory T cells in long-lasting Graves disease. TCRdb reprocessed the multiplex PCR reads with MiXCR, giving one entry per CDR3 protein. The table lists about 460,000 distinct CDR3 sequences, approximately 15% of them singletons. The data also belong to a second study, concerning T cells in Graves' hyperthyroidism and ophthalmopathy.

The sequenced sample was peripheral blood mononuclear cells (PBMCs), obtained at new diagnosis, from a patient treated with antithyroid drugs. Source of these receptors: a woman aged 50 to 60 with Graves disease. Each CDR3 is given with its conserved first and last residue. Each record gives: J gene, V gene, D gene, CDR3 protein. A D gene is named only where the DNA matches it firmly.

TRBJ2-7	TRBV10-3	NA	CAIMGEFDEQYF
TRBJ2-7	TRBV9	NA	CASSVGPQAYEQYF
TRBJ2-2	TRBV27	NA	CASSLSRRAGGELFF
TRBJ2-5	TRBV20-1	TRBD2	CSANPDGRIRETQYF
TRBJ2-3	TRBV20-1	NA	CSAPRLDLQGYRTDTQYF
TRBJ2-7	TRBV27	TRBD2	CASSLGTSGTYEQYF
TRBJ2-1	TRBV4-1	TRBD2	CASSQVGGRSNEQFF
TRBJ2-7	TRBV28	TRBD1	CASGTGTGILYEQYF
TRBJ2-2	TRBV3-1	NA	CASSRESTGELFF
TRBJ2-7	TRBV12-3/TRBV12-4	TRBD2	CASSLRHGLAGWQYF
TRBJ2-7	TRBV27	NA	CASSNIRDAGYEQYF
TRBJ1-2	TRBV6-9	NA	CASSYQTYGYTF
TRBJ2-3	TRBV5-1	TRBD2	CASRFLAGHTDTQYF
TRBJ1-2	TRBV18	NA	CASSPRQDNYGYTF
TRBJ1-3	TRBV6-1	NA	CASSEDRFSGNTIYF
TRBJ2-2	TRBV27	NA	CASSPPRGAAAYTGELFF
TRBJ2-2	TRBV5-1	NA	CASSLEASFVRAGELFF
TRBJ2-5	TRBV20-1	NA	CSARGSQETQYF
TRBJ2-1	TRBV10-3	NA	CAISDSGVSYNEQFF
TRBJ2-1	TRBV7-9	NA	CASSLATAYYNEQFF
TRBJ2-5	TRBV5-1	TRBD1	CASSSGTGWETQYF
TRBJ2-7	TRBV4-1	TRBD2	CASSQMPLLTSGSYEQYF
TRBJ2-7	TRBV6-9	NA	CASSYLGAGEQYF
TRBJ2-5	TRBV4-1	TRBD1	CASSPDREQETQYF
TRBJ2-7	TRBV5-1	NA	CASSLRAEAYEQYF
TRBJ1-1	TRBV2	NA	CASRGVAGTEAFF
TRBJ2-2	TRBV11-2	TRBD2	CASSLDYPTRGIGELFF
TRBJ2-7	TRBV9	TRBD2	CASSVSLREGFHEQYF
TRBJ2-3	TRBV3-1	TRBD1	CASSQDAGVTGGDTQYF
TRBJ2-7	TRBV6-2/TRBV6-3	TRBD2	CASRLAGSSYEQYF
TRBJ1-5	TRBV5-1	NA	CASSLAGLGNQPQHF
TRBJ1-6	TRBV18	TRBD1	CASSSQQGAMNSPLHF
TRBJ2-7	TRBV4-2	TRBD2	CASSQDTGTSGTSYEQYF
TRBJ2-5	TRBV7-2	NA	CASSFTGLQETQYF
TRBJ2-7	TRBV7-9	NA	CASSLGVAEQYF
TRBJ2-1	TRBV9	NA	CASSVVGSGAHNEQFF
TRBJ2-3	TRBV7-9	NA	CASSSGLVWTQYF
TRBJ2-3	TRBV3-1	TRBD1	CDSSRRTGAVDTQYF
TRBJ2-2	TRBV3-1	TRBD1	CASSRQGPGELFF
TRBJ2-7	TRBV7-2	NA	CASSRDLDISYEQYF
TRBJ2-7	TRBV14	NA	CASSQLRSGEQYF
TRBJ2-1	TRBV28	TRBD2	CASSETSGRINEQFF